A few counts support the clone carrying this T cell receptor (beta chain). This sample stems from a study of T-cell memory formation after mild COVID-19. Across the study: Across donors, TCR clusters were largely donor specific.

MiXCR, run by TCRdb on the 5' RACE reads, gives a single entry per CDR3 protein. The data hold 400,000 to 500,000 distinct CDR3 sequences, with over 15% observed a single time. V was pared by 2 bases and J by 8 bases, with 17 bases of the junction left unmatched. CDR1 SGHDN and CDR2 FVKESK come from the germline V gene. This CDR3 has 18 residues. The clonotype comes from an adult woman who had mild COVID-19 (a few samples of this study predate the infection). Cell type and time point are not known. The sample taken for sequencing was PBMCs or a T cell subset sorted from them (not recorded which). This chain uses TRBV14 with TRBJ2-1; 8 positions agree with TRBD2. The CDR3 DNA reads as TGTGCCAGCAGCCAATTTAGGGCGGACGGGAGGGCCTCGCATGAGCAGTTCTTC. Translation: CASSQFRADGRASHEQFF.